This TCR beta chain was sequenced for a study of T cell responses to AZD1222 COVID-19 vaccine (dated by TCRdb to the early 2020s). Concerning the study at large: TCR sequencing covered more than 230 trial participants: 200 to 210 given two doses of AZD1222 and 26 given two doses of MenACWY control vaccine. Trial participants were enrolled by age into 18-55, 56-69 and 70-plus year subgroups, with approximately 150, 30 and 60 TCR-sequenced participants respectively. Study-wide findings and limitations: Because no day 14 peak-response samples were available, the repertoires could be characterized only after the peak T cell response. After two AZD1222 doses, spike-specific TCR breadth and depth were significantly higher than at day 0 and than in MenACWY recipients. The whole spike protein was spanned by vaccine-associated CD4 TCRs, and dominant responses were seen in regions 160-218 and 743-854. Conclusions about previously exposed vaccinees were limited because only six or seven AZD1222 recipients were SARS-CoV-2 seropositive at baseline. Reportedly, close to half of the unique spike-specific TCRs recognized epitopes lying outside the regions that are mutated in the B.1.351 and B.1.1.7 variants. In the small 56-69-year group, the increase in depth fell short of significance, most likely because of low power. Most participants were white British and females outnumbered males, and the authors suggested that clonal diversity may have been underestimated.

Its CDR3 holds 13 amino acids, cysteine through phenylalanine. The kept DNA is CDR3 alone, 39 bases in frame from the first base. V is cut by 5 bases and J by 0 bases, and the space between the germline ends is 8 bases. CDR1 and CDR2 are drawn from the germline V gene: SNHLY, FYNNEI. The CDR3 regions of human TCRbeta chains were analyzed by immunosequencing. In the authors' own workflow: TCRs in the repertoires were compared against a reference library of SARS-CoV-2-specific TCRs that had been generated with the MIRA antigen-specificity platform. Breadth was defined as the fraction of unique TCRs that were SARS-CoV-2-associated. Depth was defined as the fraction of total T cells that were SARS-CoV-2-associated. Using the MIRA data, each spike-specific TCR was mapped to the spike region that the TCR reacts to and placed in a CD4 or CD8 class. Log10-transformed breadth and depth values were compared by one-way ANOVA with Sidak's multiple comparisons tests. TCRdb provides this immuneACCESS table in a form limited to in-frame rearrangements. Some clones are lacking; in checked studies, under half of them reflect an unresolved V gene, and why the rest are absent is not known. V, J and clone size were drawn from that table, and D and trimming were deduced from the DNA. In all, the sample holds about 90,000 clones, and approximately 90% of those were seen once. The ten largest make up 4% to 6% of the sample.

In the paper's terms, the time point label means: baseline before first vaccination. In light of the paper, this sample's treatment or condition label describes: meningococcal conjugate vaccine given as trial control. The vaccinee samples were drawn from two UK trials, COV001 and COV002, one of which was a single-blind randomized controlled phase 2/3 trial testing AZD1222 (ChAdOx1 nCoV-19) in healthy adults. For TCRbeta chain sequencing, PBMC samples from trial participants were taken at day 0 and at day 28 after the second dose. Note on this clone: What antigen it recognizes has not been identified. Per-base quality was not reported, and no clone a single base away is much larger than it.

Sample: peripheral blood, taken on day 0 of MenACWY control vaccination. The sequence is built from TRBV2 and TRBJ2-7, and perhaps TRBD2 as D gene, on 6 matching bases. The TCR comes from an adult in good health. Here is the DNA: TGTGCCAGCAGTCGCGGGGCCTCCTACGAGCAGTACTTC. Its protein is CASSRGASYEQYF.